Described below is a single T cell receptor beta chain sequence and its context. Antigen unknown. Losses at the gene ends were 3 bases for V and 2 bases for J; bases not matched to a gene: 6. This CDR3 has 15 residues. The germline CDR1 and CDR2 sequences are LNHDA and SQIVND (reference sequence). Documented treatment: around 19 received Ad26.COV2.S at low or high dose, single or two shots; a few received placebo; per-sample allocation not given. Collection of samples fell on day 63 after the first vaccine or placebo injection. An Ad26 vector was used to express Wuhan-strain SARS-CoV-2 spike as the vaccine. This record comes from a study of Ad26.COV2.S vaccination and SARS-CoV-2 variants. General observations from the study: Individuals receiving vaccine had higher spike-specific TCR breadth than placebo recipients did.

The method was immunoSEQ multiplex PCR; TCRdb's version includes in-frame clones alone and lacks a portion of them. The sample contains some 480,000 clones, around 85% of which appear only once. This clonotype originated in a person between 18 and 59 years old who received the Ad26.COV2.S COVID-19 vaccine or a placebo. The V and J genes are TRBV19 and TRBJ2-5; 7 bases are shared with TRBD1. The sample consisted of peripheral blood, taken in a trial of Ad26.COV2.S vaccine versus placebo. The CDR3 protein is CASSIWGTVQETQYF. CDR3 sequence (DNA): TGTGCCAGTAGTATTTGGGGGACAGTTCAAGAGACCCAGTACTTC.